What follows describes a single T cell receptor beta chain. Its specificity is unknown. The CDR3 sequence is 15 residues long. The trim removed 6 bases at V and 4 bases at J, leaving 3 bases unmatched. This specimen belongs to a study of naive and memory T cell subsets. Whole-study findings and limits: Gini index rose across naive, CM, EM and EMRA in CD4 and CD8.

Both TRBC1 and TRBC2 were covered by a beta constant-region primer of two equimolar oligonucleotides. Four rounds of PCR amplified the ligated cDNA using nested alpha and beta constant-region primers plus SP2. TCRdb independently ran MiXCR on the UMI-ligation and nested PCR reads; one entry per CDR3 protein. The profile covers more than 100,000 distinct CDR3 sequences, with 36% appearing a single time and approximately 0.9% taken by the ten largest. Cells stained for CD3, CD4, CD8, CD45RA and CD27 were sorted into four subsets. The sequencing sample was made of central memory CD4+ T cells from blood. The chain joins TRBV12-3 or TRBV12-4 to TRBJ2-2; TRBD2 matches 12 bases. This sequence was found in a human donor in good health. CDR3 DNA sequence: TGTGCCAGCAGCCTAGCGGGAGGGGGCACCGGGGAGCTGTTTTTT. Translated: CASSLAGGGTGELFF.